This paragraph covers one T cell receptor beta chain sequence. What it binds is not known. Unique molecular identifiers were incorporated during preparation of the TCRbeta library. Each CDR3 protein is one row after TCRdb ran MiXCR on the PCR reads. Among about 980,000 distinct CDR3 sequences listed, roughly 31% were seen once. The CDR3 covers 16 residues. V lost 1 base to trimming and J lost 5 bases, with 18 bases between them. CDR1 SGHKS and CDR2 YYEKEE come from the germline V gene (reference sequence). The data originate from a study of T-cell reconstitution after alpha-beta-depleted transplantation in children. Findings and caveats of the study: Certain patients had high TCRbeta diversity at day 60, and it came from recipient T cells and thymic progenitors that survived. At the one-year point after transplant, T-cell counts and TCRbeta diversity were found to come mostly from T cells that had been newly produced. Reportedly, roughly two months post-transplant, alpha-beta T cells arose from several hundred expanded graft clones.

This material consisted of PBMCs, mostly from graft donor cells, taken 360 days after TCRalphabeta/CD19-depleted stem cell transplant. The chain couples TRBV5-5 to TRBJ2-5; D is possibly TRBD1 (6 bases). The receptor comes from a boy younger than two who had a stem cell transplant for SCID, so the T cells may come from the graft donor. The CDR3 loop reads CASSLSPQGSRETQYF. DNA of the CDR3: TGTGCCAGCAGCTTGAGCCCACAGGGCAGTAGGGAGACCCAGTACTTC.